This T cell receptor (beta chain) comes out of a study of shared clonotypes between healthy human individuals. On the study more broadly: Each donor had three CD4 naive, three CD4 memory, two CD8 naive and one CD8 memory plate. Study-wide points: Some naive CD4 clonotypes, 4.5% to 5.5%, turned up in common across a few donors. Shared clonotypes across all four donors exceeded non-shared ones in generation probability.

The CDR3 covers 17 residues. Trimming cost V 3 bases and J 0 bases; bases outside gene matches: 8. Germline lookup yields CDR1 MDHEN and CDR2 SYDVKM. Original processing notes: Junction-only sequences produced by ImmunoSEQ had no quality scores, so filtering differed. The assay was immunoSEQ multiplex PCR, and TCRdb's table has in-frame clones only and misses some. V and J calls and clone size follow that table, whereas D and trimming were derived from the DNA. The sample lists roughly 300,000 clones, about nine tenths occurring once. Worth noting for this clone: The antigen is unknown.

The TCR sequence derives from a man in his late teens or twenties in good health. The chain couples TRBV28 to TRBJ2-7, with 10 bases matching TRBD2. Sequenced material: memory CD8+ T cells sorted from blood. The subset here: CD45RO+ cells pooled with CCR7-negative TemRA cells. CDR3 sequence reads: CASSFLPSGGFSYEQYF. The CDR3 region has the DNA TGTGCCAGCAGTTTCCTCCCTAGCGGGGGATTCTCCTACGAGCAGTACTTC.